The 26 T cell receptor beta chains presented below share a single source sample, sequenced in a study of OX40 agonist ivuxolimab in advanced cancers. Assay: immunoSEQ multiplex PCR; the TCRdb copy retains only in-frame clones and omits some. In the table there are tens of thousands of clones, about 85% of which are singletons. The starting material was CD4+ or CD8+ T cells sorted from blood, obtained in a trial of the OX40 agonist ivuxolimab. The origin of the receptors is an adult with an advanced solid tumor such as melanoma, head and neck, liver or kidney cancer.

The CDR3: CASSLIEGGGTDTQYF. The CDR3, as DNA: TGTGCCAGCAGTTTAATAGAAGGGGGCGGAACAGATACGCAGTATTTT. The rearrangement joins TRBV28 to TRBJ2-3; TRBD1 aligns across 7 bases. CDR3 size: 16 residues. V shed 2 bases, J shed 3 bases, and the junction held 8 bases outside the gene matches. Germline V lookup: CDR1 MDHEN, CDR2 SYDVKM.

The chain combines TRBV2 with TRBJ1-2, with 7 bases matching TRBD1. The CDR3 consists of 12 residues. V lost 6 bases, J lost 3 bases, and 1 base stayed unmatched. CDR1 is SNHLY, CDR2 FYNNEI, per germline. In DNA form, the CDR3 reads TGTGCCAGCAGGGGACAGCACTATGGCTACACCTTC. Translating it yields CASRGQHYGYTF.

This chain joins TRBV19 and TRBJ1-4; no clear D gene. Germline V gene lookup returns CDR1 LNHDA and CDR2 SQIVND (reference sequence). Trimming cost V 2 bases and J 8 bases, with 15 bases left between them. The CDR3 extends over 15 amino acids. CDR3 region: CASSITTGITEKLFF. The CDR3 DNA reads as TGTGCCAGTAGTATAACGACCGGCATTACGGAAAAACTGTTTTTT.

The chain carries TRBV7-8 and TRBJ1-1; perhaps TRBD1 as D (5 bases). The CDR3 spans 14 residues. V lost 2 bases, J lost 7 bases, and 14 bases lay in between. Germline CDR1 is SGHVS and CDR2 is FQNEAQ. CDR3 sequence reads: CASSLTPDSLEAFF. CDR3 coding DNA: TGTGCCAGCAGCTTAACACCTGACAGCCTTGAAGCTTTCTTT.

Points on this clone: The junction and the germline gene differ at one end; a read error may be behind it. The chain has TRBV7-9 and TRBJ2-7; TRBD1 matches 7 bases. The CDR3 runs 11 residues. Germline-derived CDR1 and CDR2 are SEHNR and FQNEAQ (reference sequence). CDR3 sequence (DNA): TGTGCCAGCAGCCTAGACAGGGACCAAAAGTTC. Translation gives CASSLDRDQKF. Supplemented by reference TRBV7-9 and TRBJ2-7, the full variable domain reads DTGVSQNPRHKITKRGQNVTFRCDPISEHNRLYWYRQTLGQGPEFLTYFQNEAQLEKSRLLSDRFSAERPKGSFSTLEIQRTEQGDSAMYLCASSLDRDQKFGPGTRLTVT.

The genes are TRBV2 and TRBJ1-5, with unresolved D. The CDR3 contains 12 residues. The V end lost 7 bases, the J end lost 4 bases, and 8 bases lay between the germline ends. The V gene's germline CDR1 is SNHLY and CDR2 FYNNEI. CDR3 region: CASNKNNQPQHF. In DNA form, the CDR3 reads TGTGCCAGCAACAAGAATAATCAGCCCCAGCATTTT.

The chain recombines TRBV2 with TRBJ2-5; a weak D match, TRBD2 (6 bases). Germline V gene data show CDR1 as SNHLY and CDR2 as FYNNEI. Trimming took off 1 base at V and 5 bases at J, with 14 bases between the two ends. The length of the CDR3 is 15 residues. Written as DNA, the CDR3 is TGTGCCAGCAGTGAAGTCCGCGGGGCCAGGGAGACCCAGTACTTC. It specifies CASSEVRGARETQYF.

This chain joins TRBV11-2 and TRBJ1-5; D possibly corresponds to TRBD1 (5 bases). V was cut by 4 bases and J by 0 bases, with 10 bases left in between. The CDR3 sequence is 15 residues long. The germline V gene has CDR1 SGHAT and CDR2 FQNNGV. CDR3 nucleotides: TGTGCCAGCAGCTCAGGGTTTCTTAGCAATCAGCCCCAGCATTTT. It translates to CASSSGFLSNQPQHF.

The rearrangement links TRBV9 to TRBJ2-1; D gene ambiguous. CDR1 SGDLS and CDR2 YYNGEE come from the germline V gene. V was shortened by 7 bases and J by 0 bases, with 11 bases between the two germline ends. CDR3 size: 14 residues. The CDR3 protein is CASGVTSSYNEQFF. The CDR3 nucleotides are TGTGCCAGCGGGGTGACAAGCTCCTACAATGAGCAGTTCTTC.

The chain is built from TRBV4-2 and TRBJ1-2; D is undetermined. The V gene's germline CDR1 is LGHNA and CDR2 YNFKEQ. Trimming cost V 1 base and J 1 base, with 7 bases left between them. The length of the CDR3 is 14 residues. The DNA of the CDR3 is TGTGCCAGCAGCCAAGCCGGCGATAACTATGGCTACACCTTC. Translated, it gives CASSQAGDNYGYTF.

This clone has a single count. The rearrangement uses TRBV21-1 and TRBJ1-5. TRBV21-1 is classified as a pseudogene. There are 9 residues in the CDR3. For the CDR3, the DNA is TGTGCCAGCGGAGAGCCCCAGCATTTT. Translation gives CASGEPQHF.

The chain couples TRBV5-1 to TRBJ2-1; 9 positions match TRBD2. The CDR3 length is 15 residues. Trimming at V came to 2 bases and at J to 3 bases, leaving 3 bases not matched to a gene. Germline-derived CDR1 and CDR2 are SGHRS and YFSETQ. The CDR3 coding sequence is TGCGCCAGCAGCTTCCAGCGGGGGGACTACAATGAGCAGTTCTTC. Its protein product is CASSFQRGDYNEQFF.

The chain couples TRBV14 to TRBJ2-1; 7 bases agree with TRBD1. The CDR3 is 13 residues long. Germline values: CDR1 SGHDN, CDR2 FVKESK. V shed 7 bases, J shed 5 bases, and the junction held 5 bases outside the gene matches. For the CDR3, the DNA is TGTGCCAGCACCGCGACAGGGAACAATGAGCAGTTCTTC. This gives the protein CASTATGNNEQFF.

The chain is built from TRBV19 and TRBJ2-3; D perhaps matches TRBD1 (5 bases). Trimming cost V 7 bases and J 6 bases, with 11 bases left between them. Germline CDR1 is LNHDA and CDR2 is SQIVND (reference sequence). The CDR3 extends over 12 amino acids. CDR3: CASMGQVDTQYF. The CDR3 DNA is TGTGCCAGTATGGGGCAGGTCGATACGCAGTATTTT.

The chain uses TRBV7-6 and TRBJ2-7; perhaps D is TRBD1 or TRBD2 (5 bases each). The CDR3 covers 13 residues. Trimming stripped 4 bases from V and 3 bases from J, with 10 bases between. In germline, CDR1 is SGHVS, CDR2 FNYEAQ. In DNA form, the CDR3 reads TGTGCCAGCAGCTCCGGGGCGATCTACGAGCAGTACTTC. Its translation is CASSSGAIYEQYF.

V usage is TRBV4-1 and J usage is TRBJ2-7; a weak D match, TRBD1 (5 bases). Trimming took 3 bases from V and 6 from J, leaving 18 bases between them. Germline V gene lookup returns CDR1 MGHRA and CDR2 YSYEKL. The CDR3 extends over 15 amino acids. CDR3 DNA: TGCGCCAGCAGCCACCCCGCAGGGAACTCGCTCGAGCAGTACTTC. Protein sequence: CASSHPAGNSLEQYF.

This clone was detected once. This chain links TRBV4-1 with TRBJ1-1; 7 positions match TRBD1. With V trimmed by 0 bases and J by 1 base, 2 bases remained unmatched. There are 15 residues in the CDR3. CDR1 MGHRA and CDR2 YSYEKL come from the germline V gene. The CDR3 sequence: CASSQEDRQNTEAFF. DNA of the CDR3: TGCGCCAGCAGCCAAGAGGACAGGCAGAACACTGAAGCTTTCTTT.

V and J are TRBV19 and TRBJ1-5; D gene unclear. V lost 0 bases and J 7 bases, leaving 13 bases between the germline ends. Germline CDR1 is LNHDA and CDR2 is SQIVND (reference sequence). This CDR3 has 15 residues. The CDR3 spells CASSIEGGIGQPQHF. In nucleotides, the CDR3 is TGTGCCAGTAGTATAGAGGGAGGCATTGGGCAGCCCCAGCATTTT.

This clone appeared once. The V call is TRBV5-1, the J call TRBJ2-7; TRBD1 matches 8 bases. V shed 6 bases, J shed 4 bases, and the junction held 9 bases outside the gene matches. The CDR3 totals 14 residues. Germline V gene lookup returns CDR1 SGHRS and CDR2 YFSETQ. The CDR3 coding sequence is TGCGCCAGCACACCGGGGACAGGCGGATACGAGCAGTACTTC. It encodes CASTPGTGGYEQYF.

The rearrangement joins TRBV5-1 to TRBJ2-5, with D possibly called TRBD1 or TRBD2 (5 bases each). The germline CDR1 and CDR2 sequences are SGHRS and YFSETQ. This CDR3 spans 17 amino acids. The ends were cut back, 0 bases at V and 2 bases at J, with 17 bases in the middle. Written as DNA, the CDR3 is TGCGCCAGCAGCTTGGCTGGGGCCGAGGGCCCTCAAGAGACCCAGTACTTC. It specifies CASSLAGAEGPQETQYF.

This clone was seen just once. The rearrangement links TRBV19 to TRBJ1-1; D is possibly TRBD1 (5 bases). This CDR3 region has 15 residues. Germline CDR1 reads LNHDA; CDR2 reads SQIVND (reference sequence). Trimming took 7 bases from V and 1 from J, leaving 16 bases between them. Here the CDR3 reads CASILGGARNTEAFF. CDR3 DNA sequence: TGTGCCAGTATACTTGGAGGGGCGCGGAACACTGAAGCTTTCTTT.

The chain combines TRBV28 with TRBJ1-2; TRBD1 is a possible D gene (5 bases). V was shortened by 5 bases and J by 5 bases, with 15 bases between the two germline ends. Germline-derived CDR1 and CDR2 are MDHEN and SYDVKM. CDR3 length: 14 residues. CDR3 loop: CASSIPGQGYGYTF. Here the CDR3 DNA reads TGTGCCAGCAGTATCCCGGGCCAGGGATATGGCTACACCTTC.

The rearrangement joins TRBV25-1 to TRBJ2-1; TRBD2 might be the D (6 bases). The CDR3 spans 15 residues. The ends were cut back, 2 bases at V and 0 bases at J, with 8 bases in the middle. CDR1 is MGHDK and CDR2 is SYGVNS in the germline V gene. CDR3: CASSEAGPSYNEQFF. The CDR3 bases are TGTGCCAGCAGTGAAGCGGGGCCCTCCTACAATGAGCAGTTCTTC.

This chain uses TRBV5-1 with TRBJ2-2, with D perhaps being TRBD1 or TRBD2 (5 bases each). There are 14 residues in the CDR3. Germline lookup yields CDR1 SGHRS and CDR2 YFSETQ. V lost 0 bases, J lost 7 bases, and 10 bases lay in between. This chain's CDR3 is CASSLDGADGELFF. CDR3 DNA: TGCGCCAGCAGCTTGGACGGGGCTGACGGGGAGCTGTTTTTT.

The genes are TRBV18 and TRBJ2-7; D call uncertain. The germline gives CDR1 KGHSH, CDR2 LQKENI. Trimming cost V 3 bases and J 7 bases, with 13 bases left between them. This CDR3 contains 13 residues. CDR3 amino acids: CASSPIVTGEQYF. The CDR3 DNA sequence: TGTGCCAGCTCACCGATTGTGACGGGTGAGCAGTACTTC.

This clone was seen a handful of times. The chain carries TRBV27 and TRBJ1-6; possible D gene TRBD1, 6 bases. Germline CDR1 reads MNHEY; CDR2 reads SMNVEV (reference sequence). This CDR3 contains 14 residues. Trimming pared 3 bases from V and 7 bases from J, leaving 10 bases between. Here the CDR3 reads CASSLDSPNSPLHF. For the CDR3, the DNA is TGTGCCAGCAGTTTGGACAGCCCAAATTCACCCCTCCACTTT.